The clone carrying this T cell receptor beta chain came up once. The repertoire was sequenced with immunoSEQ multiplex PCR; TCRdb's copy has only in-frame clones and lacks some. The table lists 490,000 or so clones, roughly nine tenths of them singletons. These data originate in a study of blood T cell repertoires in COVID-19. Looking at the study overall: Some COVID-19 samples were acute and others convalescent; all came from the United States, Italy and Spain.

Participants were aged about 18 to 100 years from approximately 23 US areas. This sequence originates from an older woman who had recovered from COVID-19. Sequenced input: PBMCs or T cells enriched from blood (not recorded which).

The CDR3 loop is CATSQGSGNTIYF. The CDR3 DNA reads TGTGCCACCAGCCAGGGCTCTGGAAACACCATATATTTT. V and J are TRBV24-1 and TRBJ1-3; a weak D match, TRBD1 (5 bases). Trimming pared 7 bases from V and 0 bases from J, leaving 6 bases between. CDR1 is KGHDR, CDR2 SFDVKD, per germline. The CDR3 runs 13 residues.